One sample yielded the 4 T cell receptor beta chains listed below, sequenced in a study of CD8 T cells in ankylosing spondylitis. One entry per CDR3 protein, called by TCRdb with MiXCR from the 5' RACE reads. The sample has approximately 250,000 distinct CDR3 sequences, approximately 8% seen once. The sample taken for sequencing was blood, either unsorted or a sorted T cell fraction (not recorded which). These receptors came from a female donor with ankylosing spondylitis or in good health (not recorded which).

This clonotype showed up many times. The rearrangement uses TRBV7-6 and TRBJ2-5, with D uncertain. CDR1 and CDR2 (germline): SGHVS, FNYEAQ. V lost 2 bases and J lost 5, with 9 bases in between. This CDR3 is built from 13 residues. CDR3 amino acids: CASSLTSSETQYF. The DNA for the CDR3 is TGTGCCAGCAGCTTAACATCGTCCGAGACCCAGTACTTC.

This clonotype was detected many times. This rearrangement joins TRBV6-5 to TRBJ1-3, with unresolved D. Trimming removed 0 bases from V and 0 bases from J, with 12 bases in between. From germline, CDR1 is MNHEY and CDR2 SVGAGI. The CDR3 has 17 amino acids. CDR3 nucleotides: TGTGCCAGCAGTTACTCGGGTCGGCAACTCTCTGGAAACACCATATATTTT. This sequence encodes CASSYSGRQLSGNTIYF.

There are many counts of this clonotype. This chain connects TRBV5-1 to TRBJ2-1; 13 bases line up with TRBD2. This CDR3 spans 17 amino acids. Germline V gives CDR1 SGHRS, CDR2 YFSETQ. After removal of 4 bases from V and 9 bases from J, the junction contained 13 bases not matched to a gene. In DNA, the CDR3 is TGCGCCAGCAGCCTTGCGTGGACTAGCGGGAGTCAGGGTGAGCAGTTCTTC. Translating it yields CASSLAWTSGSQGEQFF. Together with reference TRBV5-1 and TRBJ2-1, the CDR3 gives the full variable domain: KAGVTQTPRYLIKTRGQQVTLSCSPISGHRSVSWYQQTPGQGLQFLFEYFSETQRNKGNFPGRFSGRQFSNSRSEMNVSTLELGDSALYLCASSLAWTSGSQGEQFFGPGTRLTVL.

This clonotype was counted at least ten times. The chain has TRBV10-3 and TRBJ2-2; TRBD2 is a possible D gene (5 bases). Germline lookup yields CDR1 ENHRY and CDR2 SYGVKD. This CDR3 comprises 14 residues. Trimming removed 2 bases at V and 7 bases at J, with 11 bases between. CDR3 coding DNA: TGTGCCATCAGTGAGGCTAACGGGGTCGGGGAGCTGTTTTTT. Its translation: CAISEANGVGELFF.